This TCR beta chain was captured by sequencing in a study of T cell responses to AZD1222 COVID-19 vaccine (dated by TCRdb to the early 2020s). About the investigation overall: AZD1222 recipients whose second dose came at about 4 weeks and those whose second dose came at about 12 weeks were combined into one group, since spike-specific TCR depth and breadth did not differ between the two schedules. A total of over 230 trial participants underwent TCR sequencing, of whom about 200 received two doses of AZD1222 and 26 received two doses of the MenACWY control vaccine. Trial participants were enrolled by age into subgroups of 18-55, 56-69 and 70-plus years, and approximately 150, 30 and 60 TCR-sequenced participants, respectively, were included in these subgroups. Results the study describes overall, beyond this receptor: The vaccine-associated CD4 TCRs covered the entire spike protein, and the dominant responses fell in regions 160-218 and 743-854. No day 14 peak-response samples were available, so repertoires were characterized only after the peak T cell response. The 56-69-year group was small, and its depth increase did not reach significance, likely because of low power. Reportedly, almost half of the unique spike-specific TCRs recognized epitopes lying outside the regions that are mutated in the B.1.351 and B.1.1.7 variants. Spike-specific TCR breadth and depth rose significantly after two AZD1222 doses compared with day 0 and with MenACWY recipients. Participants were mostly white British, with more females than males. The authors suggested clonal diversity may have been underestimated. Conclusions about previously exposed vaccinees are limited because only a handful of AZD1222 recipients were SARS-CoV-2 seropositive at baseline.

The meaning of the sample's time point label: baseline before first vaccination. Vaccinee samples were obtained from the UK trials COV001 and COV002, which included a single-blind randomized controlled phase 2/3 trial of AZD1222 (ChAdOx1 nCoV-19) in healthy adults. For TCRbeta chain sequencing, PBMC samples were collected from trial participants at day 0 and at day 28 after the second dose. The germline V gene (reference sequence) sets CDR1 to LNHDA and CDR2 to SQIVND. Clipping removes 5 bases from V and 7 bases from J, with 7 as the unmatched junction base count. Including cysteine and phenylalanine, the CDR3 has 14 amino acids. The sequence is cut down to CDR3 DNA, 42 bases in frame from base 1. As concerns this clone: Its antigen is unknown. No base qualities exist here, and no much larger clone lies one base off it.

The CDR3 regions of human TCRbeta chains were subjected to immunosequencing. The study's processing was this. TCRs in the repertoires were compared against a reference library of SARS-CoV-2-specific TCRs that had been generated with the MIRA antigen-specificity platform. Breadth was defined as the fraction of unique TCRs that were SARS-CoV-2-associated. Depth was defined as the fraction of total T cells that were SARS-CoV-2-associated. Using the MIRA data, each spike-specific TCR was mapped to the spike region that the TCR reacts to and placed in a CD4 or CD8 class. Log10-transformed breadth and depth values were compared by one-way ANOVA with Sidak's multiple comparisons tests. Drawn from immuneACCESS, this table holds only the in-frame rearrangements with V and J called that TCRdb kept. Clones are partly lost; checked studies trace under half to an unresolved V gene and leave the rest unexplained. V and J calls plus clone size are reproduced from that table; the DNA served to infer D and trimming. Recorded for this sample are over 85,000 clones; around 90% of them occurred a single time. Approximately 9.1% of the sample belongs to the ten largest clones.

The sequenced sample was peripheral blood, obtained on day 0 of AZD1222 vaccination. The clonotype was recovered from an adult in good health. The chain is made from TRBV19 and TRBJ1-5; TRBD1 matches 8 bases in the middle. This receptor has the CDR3 CASSGQGAGQPQHF. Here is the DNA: TGTGCCAGTAGTGGGCAGGGGGCTGGGCAGCCCCAGCATTTT.